This TCR beta chain derives from a study of blood T cell repertoires in COVID-19. The overall study: The analysed material was cDNA or gDNA that came from T cells, B-cell-depleted T cells, or PBMCs.

Original methodology: Estimates of nucleated cell counts were drawn from the amplification of reference gene primers. TCRdb's table, derived via immunoSEQ multiplex PCR, lists solely in-frame clones and lacks some. Clone size and the V and J calls come from that table; the DNA yielded D and trimming. The top ten clones hold 11% of a sample with about 230,000 clones, 85% to 90% of them seen once. Those enrolled in Seattle joined during active infection and were followed longitudinally afterward. The sequencing sample was made of peripheral blood. This TCR came from a man over 45 with COVID-19, enrolled during active disease.

The chain's CDR3 is CASSYFSVGELFF. The CDR3, as DNA: TGTGCCAGCAGTTATTTTTCAGTCGGGGAGCTGTTTTTT. The V call is TRBV6-5, the J call TRBJ2-2; D is unclear. The CDR3 extends over 13 amino acids. Trimming cost V 3 bases and J 7 bases, with 9 bases left between them. The germline CDR1 and CDR2 sequences are MNHEY and SVGAGI.